Below, 26 T cell receptor beta chains from the same sample are listed, as sequenced in a study of blood T cell repertoires in COVID-19. The protocol was immunoSEQ multiplex PCR, while the TCRdb copy is restricted to in-frame clones and leaves out a portion. The sample lists 240,000 or so clones, around 79% seen once, with over 3% in the top ten. Sequences were obtained from peripheral blood. Receptors originate from a woman aged 80 or over with acute or convalescent COVID-19.

The chain is built from TRBV6-5 and TRBJ1-2, with D perhaps matching TRBD1 (5 bases). This CDR3 has 15 amino acids. V was clipped by 2 bases and J by 4 bases, with 14 bases between them. Germline CDR1 and CDR2: MNHEY and SVGAGI. This CDR3 reads CASSYGRASSYGYTF. CDR3 bases: TGTGCCAGCAGTTACGGCAGGGCTAGTAGCTATGGCTACACCTTC.

This clone was observed a few times. The rearrangement uses TRBV10-1 and TRBJ1-2; D might be TRBD1 (5 bases). Germline lookup yields CDR1 WNHNN and CDR2 SYGVQD (reference sequence). V lost 2 bases and J 1 base, leaving 11 bases between the germline ends. The CDR3 is 15 residues long. The CDR3 protein is CASSEPLQVNYGYTF. CDR3 nucleotides: TGCGCCAGCAGTGAGCCCTTACAGGTTAACTATGGCTACACCTTC.

This clone was detected only a few times. The CDR3 region has the DNA TGTGCCAGCAGTCAACAGGGGGCGGGCAATCAGCCCCAGCATTTT. This encodes CASSQQGAGNQPQHF. V is TRBV6-6 and J is TRBJ1-5, with 9 nucleotides matching TRBD1. There are 15 residues in the CDR3. The V gene end was trimmed by 5 bases and the J gene end by 2 bases; junction bases not matched to a gene: 4. Germline CDR1 is MNHNY and CDR2 is SVGAGI (reference sequence).

The V call is TRBV29-1, the J call TRBJ2-1; the D gene is possibly TRBD1 (5 bases). Germline V gene sequence: CDR1 SQVTM, CDR2 ANQGSEA. This CDR3 is built from 13 residues. V was trimmed by 6 bases and J by 5 bases, leaving 14 bases between them. This CDR3 is CSVTRTPNNEQFF. As DNA, the CDR3 is TGCAGCGTCACCCGGACACCTAACAATGAGCAGTTCTTC.

The chain is built from TRBV6-6 and TRBJ1-2; 9 nucleotides line up with TRBD1. Per germline, CDR1 MNHNY and CDR2 SVGAGI (reference sequence). Unmatched junction bases numbered 9, after V lost 6 bases and J lost 4 bases. The CDR3 runs to 15 residues. CDR3 residues: CASRGTGIRGYGYTF. The CDR3 DNA reads TGTGCCAGCAGGGGGACAGGGATAAGGGGCTATGGCTACACCTTC.

This clone was detected only a few times. The CDR3 loop is CASSEQGVGNTGELFF. The CDR3 nucleotides are TGTGCCAGCAGCGAGCAGGGGGTAGGAAACACCGGGGAGCTGTTTTTT. The gene calls are TRBV2 and TRBJ2-2; the match to TRBD1 covers 7 bases. CDR3 size: 16 residues. J was trimmed by 2 bases and V by 6 bases; bases with no gene match: 9. The germline V gene encodes CDR1 SNHLY and CDR2 FYNNEI.

This chain uses TRBV2 with TRBJ2-2, with D possibly TRBD1 on 5 matching bases. The germline V and J ends were trimmed by 6 bases and 7 bases, with 21 bases remaining between them. Per germline, CDR1 SNHLY and CDR2 FYNNEI. The CDR3 spans 16 residues. The CDR3 DNA reads TGTGCCAGCAGGATGTTGGGCAGGGATCTTGTCGGGGAGCTGTTTTTT. This codes for CASRMLGRDLVGELFF.

The chain employs TRBV2 and TRBJ1-1; no reliable D call. V was shortened by 1 base and J by 6 bases, with 9 bases between the two germline ends. The CDR3 contains 13 residues. Germline CDR1 is SNHLY and CDR2 is FYNNEI. CDR3 sequence: CASSEGGSAEAFF. CDR3 sequence (DNA): TGTGCCAGCAGTGAAGGGGGTAGCGCTGAAGCTTTCTTT. Filled out from reference TRBV2 and TRBJ1-1, the complete variable domain reads EPEVTQTPSHQVTQMGQEVILRCVPISNHLYFYWYRQILGQKVEFLVSFYNNEISEKSEIFDDQFSVERPDGSNFTLKIRSTKLEDSAMYFCASSEGGSAEAFFGQGTRLTVV.

This sequence joins TRBV12-5 and TRBJ1-5, with D possibly being TRBD1 (6 bases). Germline V gives CDR1 LGHNT, CDR2 FRNRAP. Trimming took off 5 bases at V and 4 bases at J, with 21 bases between the two ends. The CDR3 spans 17 residues. This CDR3 reads CASGLTVRDQGNQPQHF. CDR3 bases: TGTGCTAGTGGTCTGACAGTCCGGGACCAGGGGAATCAGCCCCAGCATTTT.

The chain has TRBV18 and TRBJ1-2; 10 positions match TRBD1. This CDR3 has 17 amino acids. The trim removed 1 base at V and 2 bases at J, leaving 7 bases unmatched. The germline CDR1 and CDR2 sequences are KGHSH and LQKENI. CDR3 DNA sequence: TGTGCCAGCTCACCACTTGAGACAGGGGGCACCAACTATGGCTACACCTTC. It yields the protein CASSPLETGGTNYGYTF.

This clone has a single count. The CDR3 sequence: CASSNGGGLPYEQYF. The CDR3 bases are TGTGCCAGCAGCAACGGGGGGGGGCTCCCCTACGAGCAGTACTTC. The rearrangement uses TRBV21-1 and TRBJ2-7; the D call in the table, TRBD2, was not verified against the DNA. TRBV21-1 is designated a pseudogene. This CDR3 comprises 15 residues.

In regard to this clone: The same CDR3 is also encoded by other DNA sequences in this sample. The CDR3 region is CSVSQGNTEAFF. In DNA, the CDR3 is TGCAGCGTATCTCAGGGGAACACTGAAGCTTTCTTT. The chain uses TRBV29-1 and TRBJ1-1; maybe TRBD1 (5 bases). The germline V and J ends were trimmed by 6 bases and 1 base, with 9 bases remaining between them. CDR1 is SQVTM and CDR2 is ANQGSEA in the germline V gene. The CDR3 runs 12 residues.

The DNA for the CDR3 is TGTGCCAGCAGTGCCCGGACTAGCGGGGCCTCCTTGTCGGTTGGGCAGTTCTTC. This encodes CASSARTSGASLSVGQFF. The chain couples TRBV6-1 to TRBJ2-1; 12 bases match TRBD2. The ends lost 4 bases at V and 12 bases at J; junction bases unmatched: 19. The CDR3 is made up of 18 amino acids. Germline CDR1 MNHNS, CDR2 SASEGT.

This clone was counted only a few times. This chain connects TRBV27 to TRBJ1-4; maybe TRBD1 (5 bases). The V gene's germline CDR1 is MNHEY and CDR2 SMNVEV (reference sequence). V lost 5 bases and J lost 8, with 12 bases in between. The CDR3 is 13 amino acids. The CDR3 nucleotides are TGTGCCAGCAGTCCGCCCGGGGGGGAAAAACTGTTTTTT. Amino acids: CASSPPGGEKLFF.

The chain carries TRBV7-2 and TRBJ2-7; D perhaps matches TRBD2 (5 bases). The CDR3 covers 13 residues. The V and J ends lost 3 bases and 0 bases respectively, with 6 bases between them. Germline CDR1 is SGHTA and CDR2 is FQGNSA. Here the CDR3 DNA reads TGTGCCAGCAGCTTCGGACTCTCCTACGAGCAGTACTTC. Encoded protein: CASSFGLSYEQYF.

The genes are TRBV11-3 and TRBJ2-7, with D perhaps TRBD1 (5 bases). The CDR3 covers 14 residues. V gave up 1 base and J gave up 6 bases, with 13 bases separating them. Germline V gene lookup returns CDR1 SGHNT and CDR2 YENEEA. The CDR3 loop is CASSLVAGSSEQYF. The DNA for the CDR3 is TGTGCCAGCAGCTTAGTTGCAGGGTCGAGCGAGCAGTACTTC.

The genes are TRBV2 and TRBJ2-3; 10 bases align to TRBD2. Germline CDR1 is SNHLY and CDR2 is FYNNEI. There are 14 residues in the CDR3. The junction had 8 bases not matched to a gene; V was cut back by 8 bases and J by 6 bases. CDR3 amino acids: CASGSGGAYDTQYF. The CDR3 DNA follows: TGTGCCAGCGGAAGCGGGGGGGCGTATGATACGCAGTATTTT.

The rearrangement uses TRBV5-1 and TRBJ2-2, with a possible D match to TRBD1 (8 bases). Trimming cost V 5 bases and J 5 bases, with 16 bases left between them. The CDR3 runs to 15 residues. Germline-derived CDR1 and CDR2 are SGHRS and YFSETQ. CDR3 nucleotide sequence: TGCGCCAGCAGGCAAGGACAGGGAGGGACCGGGGAGCTGTTTTTT. Its protein is CASRQGQGGTGELFF.

This clone appeared a single time. The V gene is TRBV30, the J gene TRBJ1-1; D call uncertain. V was clipped by 0 bases and J by 1 base, with 9 bases between them. CDR3 length equals 14 residues. CDR1 GTSNPN and CDR2 SVGIG come from the germline V gene (reference sequence). CDR3 protein: CAWSVKGGNTEAFF. CDR3 nucleotide sequence: TGTGCCTGGAGTGTTAAGGGAGGGAACACTGAAGCTTTCTTT.

This rearrangement joins TRBV5-1 to TRBJ1-2; 7 positions match TRBD1. The CDR3 contains 13 residues. The V segment lost 4 bases and the J segment 4 bases; nucleotides outside the gene matches: 4. Germline loops: CDR1 SGHRS, CDR2 YFSETQ. The chain's CDR3 is CASSPGQSYGYTF. DNA for the CDR3: TGCGCCAGCAGCCCGGGACAGAGCTATGGCTACACCTTC.

This sequence joins TRBV7-3 and TRBJ2-1, with D perhaps TRBD2 (5 bases). This CDR3 comprises 16 residues. CDR1 and CDR2 from the germline V gene are SGHTA and FQGTGA. V was clipped by 0 bases and J by 3 bases, with 12 bases between them. This CDR3 is CASSLTGGLGYNEQFF. In DNA form, the CDR3 reads TGTGCCAGCAGCTTAACGGGCGGGTTAGGCTACAATGAGCAGTTCTTC.

The CDR3 reads CASSFSGRASYNEQFF. As DNA, the CDR3 is TGTGCCAGCAGCTTTAGTGGGAGGGCCTCCTACAATGAGCAGTTCTTC. The chain carries TRBV7-9 and TRBJ2-1; TRBD2 agrees at 7 bases. Trimming took 3 bases from V and 0 from J; bases not matched to a gene: 5. The CDR3 spans 16 residues. The germline CDR1 and CDR2 sequences are SEHNR and FQNEAQ (reference sequence).

This rearrangement joins TRBV5-5 to TRBJ2-1; 7 nucleotides line up with TRBD1. V lost 0 bases, J lost 6 bases, and 12 bases stayed unmatched. The CDR3 is 17 residues long. In germline, CDR1 is SGHKS, CDR2 YYEKEE (reference sequence). The DNA for the CDR3 is TGTGCCAGCAGCTTGGGGGTCGGTGGGGACAGCTTCAATGAGCAGTTCTTC. Translation: CASSLGVGGDSFNEQFF.

This rearrangement joins TRBV2 to TRBJ2-7, with 10 bases lining up with TRBD1. J gave up 5 bases and V 6 bases, and 7 bases lay outside the gene matches. The CDR3 runs to 14 residues. CDR1 and CDR2 from the germline V gene are SNHLY and FYNNEI. CDR3 nucleotides: TGTGCCAGCAGGGGACAGGGGATGTTCCACGAGCAGTACTTC. Amino acid sequence: CASRGQGMFHEQYF.

In this sample, this clone turned up a few times. The V call is TRBV6-2 or TRBV6-3, the J call TRBJ2-7, with TRBD1 matching 8 bases. This CDR3 is built from 17 residues. Germline CDR1 and CDR2: MNHEY and SVGEGT. V lost 5 bases and J lost 5; bases outside the gene matches: 17. The CDR3 sequence: CASSRLSGRQGRHEQYF. The CDR3 DNA sequence: TGTGCCAGCAGTCGTCTTTCTGGAAGACAGGGGAGGCACGAGCAGTACTTC.

A few counts support this clone. This chain connects TRBV6-5 to TRBJ2-1; no firm D call. V lost 4 bases to trimming and J lost 7 bases, with 17 bases between them. Germline V CDR1 and CDR2: MNHEY, SVGAGI. The CDR3 length is 15 residues. The CDR3 nucleotides are TGTGCCAGCAGTTCCCACCAAACGTATCGGAATGAGCAGTTCTTC. Amino acid sequence: CASSSHQTYRNEQFF.